This TCR beta chain was recorded in a study of T cell responses to AZD1222 COVID-19 vaccine. The study, taken as a whole, reports: Every sample of the repertoires postdated the peak T cell response.

As concerns this clone: Antigen: not known.

Some clones are missing from TCRdb's copy, which holds only in-frame ones; the method was immunoSEQ multiplex PCR. The data show 130,000 or so clones, with 80% to 95% seen just once and approximately 4.3% held by the top ten. The germline CDR1 and CDR2 sequences are MGHRA and YSYEKL. J was trimmed by 6 bases and V by 11 bases; bases with no gene match: 12. This CDR3 is 15 amino acids long. This material consisted of peripheral blood, taken 28 days after the second AZD1222 dose. The sequence was obtained from an adult who received the AZD1222 COVID-19 vaccine. V gene TRBV4-1 combines with J gene TRBJ2-3; 12 bases map to TRBD2. The CDR3 DNA is TGCGCCGCTAGCGGGAGGGCCGGTATTGCGGATACGCAGTATTTT. It codes for CAASGRAGIADTQYF.